This T cell receptor (beta chain) originates from a study of shared clonotypes between healthy human individuals. For the study at large: Donors had three CD4 naive, three CD4 memory, two CD8 naive and one CD8 memory plate apiece.

The CDR3 consists of 15 residues. Germline loops: CDR1 SGHVS, CDR2 FNYEAQ. V trimming: 4 bases; J trimming: 4 bases; junction bases outside the gene matches: 8. Clones were sequenced by immunoSEQ multiplex PCR, and TCRdb holds only the in-frame ones, with some missing. The table lists 2 million or so clones, over 85% of them singletons. Sequencing used naive CD4+ T cells sorted from blood. Subset denoted: CD45RA+ positively selected. The V and J genes are TRBV7-6 and TRBJ2-5; 8 nucleotides line up with TRBD1. This receptor was taken from a man aged 18 to 29 in good health. Here the CDR3 reads CASSSPTGGRETQYF. The CDR3 coding sequence is TGTGCCAGCAGCTCACCTACAGGGGGGAGAGAGACCCAGTACTTC.